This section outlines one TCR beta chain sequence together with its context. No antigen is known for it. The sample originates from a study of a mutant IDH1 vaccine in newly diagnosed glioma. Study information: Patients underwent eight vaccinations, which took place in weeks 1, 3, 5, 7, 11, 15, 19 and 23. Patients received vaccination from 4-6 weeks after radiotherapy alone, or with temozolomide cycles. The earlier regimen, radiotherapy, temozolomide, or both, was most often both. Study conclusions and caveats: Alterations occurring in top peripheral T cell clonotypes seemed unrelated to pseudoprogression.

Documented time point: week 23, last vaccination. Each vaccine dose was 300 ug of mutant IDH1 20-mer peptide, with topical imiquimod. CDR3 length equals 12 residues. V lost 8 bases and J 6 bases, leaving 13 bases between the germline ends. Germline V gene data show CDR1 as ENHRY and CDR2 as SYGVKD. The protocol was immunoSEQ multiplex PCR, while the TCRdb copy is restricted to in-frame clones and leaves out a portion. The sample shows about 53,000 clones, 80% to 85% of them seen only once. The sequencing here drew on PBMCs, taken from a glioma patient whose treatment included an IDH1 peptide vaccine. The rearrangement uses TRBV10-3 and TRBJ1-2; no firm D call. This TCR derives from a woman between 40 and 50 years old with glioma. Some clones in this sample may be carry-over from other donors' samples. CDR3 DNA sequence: TGTGCCATCGAGGGCAATAGGGATGGCTACACCTTC. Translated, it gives CAIEGNRDGYTF.